What follows are 2 T cell receptor beta chains derived from one specimen sequenced in a study of shared T cell receptors in the human thymus. The data were produced by immunoSEQ multiplex PCR, yet TCRdb's version contains in-frame clones alone and is incomplete. The repertoire holds about 660,000 clones, with about 89% as singletons. The same sample was also studied in work on human thymus T cells.

The sample comprised thymocytes. All receptors come from a boy in the first two years of life with a congenital heart defect.

This chain joins TRBV11-2 and TRBJ1-5; TRBD1 agrees at 8 bases. The CDR3 sequence is 15 residues long. From germline, CDR1 is SGHAT and CDR2 FQNNGV. J was trimmed by 4 bases and V by 3 bases; bases with no gene match: 5. CDR3 loop: CASSFGQGLNQPQHF. The DNA for the CDR3 is TGTGCCAGCAGCTTCGGACAGGGTTTAAATCAGCCCCAGCATTTT.

The rearrangement uses TRBV28 and TRBJ1-6; D call uncertain. The CDR3 length is 16 residues. The germline V gene encodes CDR1 MDHEN and CDR2 SYDVKM. V shed 6 bases and J shed 13 bases, with 25 bases lying between them. CDR3 region: CASRQQVFHMSRPLHF. The CDR3 DNA follows: TGTGCCAGCAGACAGCAGGTATTCCACATGAGTAGGCCCCTCCACTTT.